The clone carrying this TCR beta chain has more than one count but fewer than ten. The CDR3 contains 12 residues. The V gene lost 3 bases and the J gene lost 3 bases, with 5 bases spanning the gap. The data are from a study of blood T cells in healthy people across ages. At the level of the study: Roughly one uniquely barcoded beta molecule per two T cells was captured.

A second PCR of roughly 7 to 11 cycles used a sample-barcoded 5' primer and a J-beta primer mix. Each of the cDNA molecules was tagged by a template-switch adaptor with 12 random nucleotides. Each of the samples gave a minimum of 2.5 million paired-end reads that contained CDR3. TCRdb processed the 5' RACE reads anew with MiXCR; each CDR3 protein has one entry. The sample yields about 760,000 distinct CDR3 sequences, 45% to 70% seen once. Donor samples were obtained from healthy Caucasian individuals from Russia, aged 6 to 90. The sequenced material came from blood. The TCR comes from a man in his forties in good health. This chain connects TRBV12-3 or TRBV12-4 to TRBJ2-5; no definite D call. The CDR3 sequence is CASSFLKETQYF. The CDR3 DNA is TGTGCCAGCAGTTTCCTGAAAGAGACCCAGTACTTC.